Shown below are 24 T cell receptor beta chains from a single sample sequenced in a study of T cells after yellow fever vaccination. TCRdb analysed the 5' RACE reads with MiXCR anew, one entry per CDR3 protein. The sample yields around 310,000 distinct CDR3 sequences, approximately 3.9% seen once. Sequenced material: PBMCs, taken on the day of the yellow fever booster vaccination. These receptors were collected from a man younger than 35 who received the YFV17D yellow fever vaccine.

This clonotype was seen at least ten times. The chain couples TRBV5-1 to TRBJ2-1; 8 bases fit TRBD2. Germline V lookup: CDR1 SGHRS, CDR2 YFSETQ. The CDR3 spans 17 residues. Losses at the gene ends were 0 bases for V and 2 bases for J; bases not matched to a gene: 7. CDR3 amino acids: CASSLGVGGGTYNEQFF. The CDR3 region has the DNA TGCGCCAGCAGCTTGGGGGTCGGCGGGGGGACCTACAATGAGCAGTTCTTC.

In DNA, the CDR3 is TGTGCCAGCAGTGGGCAAAGCGCAGGGGAGCCCCAGCATTTT. Translated: CASSGQSAGEPQHF. The rearrangement uses TRBV2 and TRBJ1-5; D possibly corresponds to TRBD1 (6 bases). Deletions cut 4 bases from V and 8 bases from J, with 15 bases between. Germline CDR1 and CDR2: SNHLY and FYNNEI. This CDR3 has 14 amino acids.

This clonotype was counted ten times or more. The V and J genes are TRBV18 and TRBJ2-7; D possibly uses TRBD1 or TRBD2 (5 bases each). Germline V lookup: CDR1 KGHSH, CDR2 LQKENI. There are 11 residues in the CDR3. The CDR3 nucleotides are TGTGCTTCAGGGACCTCCTACGAGCAGTACGTC. This encodes CASGTSYEQYV.

This chain connects TRBV18 to TRBJ1-2, with D perhaps TRBD1 (6 bases). The germline V and J ends were trimmed by 4 bases and 8 bases, with 20 bases remaining between them. CDR1 is KGHSH and CDR2 is LQKENI in the germline V gene. This CDR3 comprises 15 residues. The CDR3 here is CASSRAGQGLEGYTF. The CDR3 DNA sequence: TGTGCCAGCTCACGTGCGGGACAAGGGTTGGAGGGCTACACCTTC.

This clonotype has just a few counts. The chain is built from TRBV12-3 or TRBV12-4 and TRBJ1-1; perhaps TRBD1 as D (5 bases). This CDR3 region has 13 residues. Deletions cut 8 bases from V and 7 bases from J, with 17 bases between. CDR3 residues: CASGTTGGGEAFF. CDR3 in DNA: TGTGCCAGCGGGACTACAGGCGGGGGTGAAGCTTTCTTT.

The chain couples TRBV4-3 to TRBJ1-6; tentative D call: TRBD1 (5 bases). Germline V gene data show CDR1 as LGHNA and CDR2 as YSLEER. The V end was cut by 4 bases, the J end by 4 bases, with 11 bases between. The CDR3 extends over 15 amino acids. For the CDR3, the DNA is TGCGCCAGCAGCCGCGGGCAGGGATATAATTCACCCCTCCACTTT. Amino acids: CASSRGQGYNSPLHF.

The chain is built from TRBV9 and TRBJ2-6; 7 positions match TRBD2. CDR3 size: 16 residues. CDR1 and CDR2 (germline): SGDLS, YYNGEE. V lost 6 bases to trimming and J lost 3 bases; unmatched junction nucleotides: 9. CDR3 region: CASTRSAGFGANVLTF. The CDR3, as DNA: TGTGCCAGCACTAGATCAGCGGGATTTGGGGCCAACGTCCTGACTTTC.

This clonotype occurred many times. The J gene is TRBJ2-3, the V gene TRBV5-4, with no clear D. Trimming stripped 2 bases from V and 2 bases from J, with 3 bases between. CDR3 size: 12 residues. The V gene's germline CDR1 is SGHNT and CDR2 YYREEE (reference sequence). The CDR3 reads CASSFLTDTQYF. DNA for the CDR3: TGTGCCAGCAGCTTCCTCACAGATACGCAGTATTTT.

This clonotype was counted between two and nine times. The chain employs TRBV7-2 and TRBJ1-3; D unclear. Germline V lookup: CDR1 SGHTA, CDR2 FQGNSA. The V end was cut by 6 bases, the J end by 0 bases, with 6 bases between. The CDR3 loop spans 13 amino acids. In nucleotides, the CDR3 is TGTGCCAGCAGACTTAACTCTGGAAACACCATATATTTT. This gives the protein CASRLNSGNTIYF. The whole variable domain, remainder taken from reference TRBV7-2 and TRBJ1-3, is GAGVSQSPSNKVTEKGKDVELRCDPISGHTALYWYRQSLGQGLEFLIYFQGNSAPDKSGLPSDRFSAERTGGSVSTLTIQRTQQEDSAVYLCASRLNSGNTIYFGEGSWLTVV.

CDR3 sequence (DNA): TGTGCCAGCAGCAAGATAAGGGCGGAGCAGTTCTTC. Protein product: CASSKIRAEQFF. The genes are TRBV5-4 and TRBJ2-1, with D uncertain. Germline-derived CDR1 and CDR2 are SGHNT and YYREEE (reference sequence). V lost 4 bases to trimming and J lost 10 bases, with 12 bases between them. CDR3 length: 12 amino acids.

This clonotype was recorded a few times. This chain uses TRBV14 with TRBJ2-3; D not resolved. This CDR3 comprises 14 residues. Germline V gene data show CDR1 as SGHDN and CDR2 as FVKESK. Between the trimmed V and J ends, which lost 1 base and 1 base, there was a span of 6 bases. The CDR3 sequence is CASSQVAGTDTQYF. The CDR3 nucleotides read TGTGCCAGCAGCCAAGTCGCCGGCACAGATACGCAGTATTTT.

In this sample, this clonotype turned up many times. The chain has TRBV4-3 and TRBJ1-2, with D tentatively TRBD1 (5 bases). The germline gives CDR1 LGHNA, CDR2 YSLEER. V was clipped by 0 bases and J by 4 bases, with 12 bases between them. The CDR3 has 15 amino acids. This CDR3 reads CASSQEFRARYGYTF. The CDR3 nucleotides read TGCGCCAGCAGCCAAGAATTCAGGGCCCGCTATGGCTACACCTTC.

The sample holds a few counts of this clonotype. This chain uses TRBV12-3 or TRBV12-4 with TRBJ1-3; the D is unclear. V lost 1 base, J lost 3 bases, and 10 bases lay in between. The CDR3 is 15 residues long. This CDR3 is CASSLGGDGGNTIYF. The CDR3 coding sequence is TGTGCCAGCAGTTTAGGCGGGGATGGTGGAAACACCATATATTTT.

The chain has TRBV5-5 and TRBJ2-7; a weak D match, TRBD2 (7 bases). The germline V gene has CDR1 SGHKS and CDR2 YYEKEE (reference sequence). The CDR3 has 15 residues. The germline V and J ends were trimmed by 3 bases and 2 bases, with 15 bases remaining between them. The CDR3, as DNA: TGTGCCAGCAGCTGGAGTGGGAGGGGGACCTACGAGCAGTACTTC. Translating gives CASSWSGRGTYEQYF.

This clonotype appeared a few times. The rearrangement links TRBV5-8 to TRBJ1-1; D is possibly TRBD1 (6 bases). This CDR3 region has 15 residues. Germline CDR1 SGHTS, CDR2 YDEGEE. V shed 6 bases and J shed 10 bases, with 25 bases lying between them. Written as DNA, the CDR3 is TGTGCCAGCAACGAGATAGGGACACCCGGCGCTGCAGCTTTCTTT. Protein product: CASNEIGTPGAAAFF.

This clonotype was detected ten times or more. The gene calls are TRBV29-1 and TRBJ2-7; possible D gene TRBD2, 6 bases. Per the germline V gene, CDR1 is SQVTM and CDR2 is ANQGSEA. The CDR3 has 15 amino acids. V was cut by 0 bases and J by 3 bases, with 15 bases left in between. Written as DNA, the CDR3 is TGCAGCGTTGAAGATCTCTCGGGGGAGAGCTACGAGCAGTACTTC. This translates into CSVEDLSGESYEQYF.

This clonotype was observed a handful of times. The V call is TRBV4-3, the J call TRBJ2-2; 7 positions agree with TRBD2. Losses at the gene ends were 1 base for V and 6 bases for J; bases not matched to a gene: 5. Germline V lookup: CDR1 LGHNA, CDR2 YSLEER. The CDR3 is made up of 15 amino acids. CDR3 sequence: CASSQGTSGSGELFF. The CDR3 nucleotides are TGCGCCAGCAGCCAAGGGACTAGTGGTTCCGGGGAGCTGTTTTTT.

This clonotype was recorded a few times. J is TRBJ2-1 and V is TRBV6-2 or TRBV6-3; D is perhaps TRBD1 (6 bases). CDR3 length equals 12 residues. V lost 6 bases to trimming and J lost 9 bases, with 12 bases between them. CDR1 and CDR2 (germline): MNHEY, SVGEGT. CDR3 loop: CASSNRVGEQFF. CDR3 DNA sequence: TGTGCCAGCAGCAACAGGGTGGGTGAGCAGTTCTTC.

V and J are TRBV19 and TRBJ2-2, with D perhaps TRBD1 (5 bases). V was trimmed by 2 bases and J by 7 bases, leaving 11 bases between them. Germline V gene sequence: CDR1 LNHDA, CDR2 SQIVND (reference sequence). This CDR3 is 14 amino acids long. This CDR3 reads CASSIQGGSGELFF. The CDR3 DNA reads as TGTGCCAGTAGTATACAGGGTGGTAGCGGGGAGCTGTTTTTT.

This clonotype has more than one count but fewer than ten. The chain combines TRBV10-2 with TRBJ1-4, with a possible D match to TRBD1 (5 bases). Trimming took off 7 bases at V and 5 bases at J, with 11 bases between the two ends. Germline V CDR1 and CDR2: WSHSY, SAAADI. The CDR3 contains 13 residues. The CDR3 coding sequence is TGCGCCAGCAAGGGGCAGTCGAATGAAAAACTGTTTTTT. Residues: CASKGQSNEKLFF.

The chain employs TRBV24-1 and TRBJ2-3; 11 bases fit TRBD1. CDR1 is KGHDR, CDR2 SFDVKD, per germline. The ends lost 5 bases at V and 3 bases at J; junction bases unmatched: 6. The CDR3 spans 16 residues. This CDR3 is CATSVGGQGATDTQYF. The CDR3 bases are TGTGCCACCAGTGTCGGAGGACAGGGGGCGACAGATACGCAGTATTTT.

This clonotype was counted many times. The V and J genes are TRBV20-1 and TRBJ2-3; 7 bases line up with TRBD2. Per germline, CDR1 DFQATT and CDR2 SNEGSKA (reference sequence). The V gene end was trimmed by 0 bases and the J gene end by 6 bases; junction bases not matched to a gene: 6. The CDR3 is 14 residues long. The CDR3 DNA follows: TGCAGTGCTAGAGACTCGCGGGGGTCCGATACGCAGTATTTT. Its translation: CSARDSRGSDTQYF.

This clonotype was seen only a few times. V and J are TRBV24-1 and TRBJ2-2; 14 bases fit TRBD2. The germline CDR1 and CDR2 sequences are KGHDR and SFDVKD. The CDR3 runs to 17 residues. V lost 2 bases and J lost 6; bases outside the gene matches: 4. CDR3 amino acids: CATSDSTSGGAPGELFF. In DNA form, the CDR3 reads TGTGCCACCAGTGATTCGACTAGCGGGGGGGCCCCCGGGGAGCTGTTTTTT.

This clonotype was detected many times. V usage is TRBV6-6 and J usage is TRBJ2-7; tentative D call: TRBD1 (7 bases). V dropped 2 bases and J dropped 2 bases, with 10 bases sitting between them. The CDR3 loop spans 14 amino acids. CDR1 and CDR2 (germline): MNHNY, SVGAGI (reference sequence). CDR3 loop: CASSYAGQTYEQYF. The CDR3 coding sequence is TGTGCCAGCAGTTACGCGGGACAGACCTACGAGCAGTACTTC.